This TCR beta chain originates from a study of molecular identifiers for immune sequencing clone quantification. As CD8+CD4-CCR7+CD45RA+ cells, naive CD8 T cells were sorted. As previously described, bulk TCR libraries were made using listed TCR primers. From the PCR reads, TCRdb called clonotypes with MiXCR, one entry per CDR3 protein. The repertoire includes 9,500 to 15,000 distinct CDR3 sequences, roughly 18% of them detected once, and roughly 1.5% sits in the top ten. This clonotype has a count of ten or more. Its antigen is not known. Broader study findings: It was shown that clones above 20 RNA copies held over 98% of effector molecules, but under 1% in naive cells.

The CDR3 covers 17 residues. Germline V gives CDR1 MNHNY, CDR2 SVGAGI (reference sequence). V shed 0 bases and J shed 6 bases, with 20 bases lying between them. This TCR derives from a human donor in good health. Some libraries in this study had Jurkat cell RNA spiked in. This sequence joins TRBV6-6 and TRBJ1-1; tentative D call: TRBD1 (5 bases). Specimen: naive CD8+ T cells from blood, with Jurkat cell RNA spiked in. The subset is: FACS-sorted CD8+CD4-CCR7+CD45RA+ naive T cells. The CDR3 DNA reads TGTGCCAGCAGTTACTCGATCATCCAGGGAGGTGGTTCTGAAGCTTTCTTT. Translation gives CASSYSIIQGGGSEAFF.